The 3 T cell receptor beta chains given below trace back to one sample, sequenced in a study of vaccination and CD4 T cells after COVID-19. Cultured CD4+ T cells had their DNA profiled by the Oncomine TCR Beta short-read assay. TCRdb passed the PCR reads through MiXCR, listing each CDR3 protein once. The sample records around 8,000 distinct CDR3 sequences, 40% to 55% being singletons. Treatment denoted: approximately 9-day PBMC culture with coronavirus spike peptide pools or control peptides (ViraFEST assay). These receptors are not linked to any known antigen. The sequenced sample consisted of CD4+ T cells from blood, cultured in vitro. These receptors all stem from a human donor who had recovered from COVID-19.

This clonotype has a handful of counts. Here the CDR3 reads CSAIGTSGVGGEQYF. Here the CDR3 DNA reads TGCAGTGCGATCGGGACTAGCGGGGTAGGGGGAGAGCAGTACTTC. The chain links TRBV20-1 to TRBJ2-7, with 13 positions matching TRBD2. After removal of 6 bases from V and 7 bases from J, the junction contained 12 bases not matched to a gene. Looked up from germline, CDR1 is DFQATT and CDR2 is SNEGSKA (reference sequence). The CDR3 has 15 amino acids.

This clonotype was seen a handful of times. This rearrangement joins TRBV4-1 to TRBJ1-1; a possible D gene is TRBD1 (5 bases). Germline CDR1 MGHRA, CDR2 YSYEKL. The CDR3 has 15 residues. V lost 4 bases to trimming and J lost 5 bases, with 17 bases between them. This CDR3 is CASSLDVEGRTEAFF. CDR3 DNA: TGCGCCAGCAGCCTAGACGTCGAGGGACGGACTGAAGCTTTCTTT.

This clonotype is labeled as medium-sized. CDR3 nucleotide sequence: TGTGCCAGCAGCCTCAATGGGCAGGGTTGGTACGAGCAGTACTTC. Its translation: CASSLNGQGWYEQYF. The chain uses TRBV12-3 or TRBV12-4 and TRBJ2-7, with a tentative D call TRBD1 (5 bases). Trimming removed 6 bases from V and 4 bases from J, with 19 bases in between. The CDR3 runs to 15 residues.